These T cell receptor beta chains were read from a single sample in a study of blood T cell repertoires in COVID-19. The assay was immunoSEQ multiplex PCR, and TCRdb's table has in-frame clones only and misses some. The table has about 260,000 clones, 75% to 90% seen once. Sequencing was done on a sample of peripheral blood. The receptors were gathered from a woman in her sixties or seventies with COVID-19, enrolled during active disease. CDR3s include the opening cysteine and the closing phenylalanine or tryptophan. The D gene is left open where the match is weak. Some rows mark clone size as missing; the rest say once, few, many or name a class of expanded clone.

J | V | D | size | CDR3 | DNA
TRBJ2-2 | TRBV6-5 | - | - | CASSPWLGVTGELFF | TGTGCCAGCAGCCCGTGGCTAGGGGTGACCGGGGAGCTGTTTTTT
TRBJ2-1 | TRBV7-3 | TRBD2 | - | CASSPSGGSEQFF | TGTGCCAGCAGTCCCTCGGGGGGGAGTGAGCAGTTCTTC
TRBJ2-5 | TRBV19 | - | - | CASSQGSAQYF | TGTGCCAGTAGTCAGGGGTCGGCCCAGTACTTC
TRBJ2-7 | TRBV9 | TRBD2 | - | CASSPRGLAEPSYEQYF | TGTGCCAGCAGCCCACGCGGACTAGCGGAGCCCTCCTACGAGCAGTACTTC
TRBJ2-2 | TRBV2 | - | - | CASRKGDILAGELFF | TGTGCCAGCAGAAAAGGGGATATTCTTGCCGGGGAGCTGTTTTTT
TRBJ2-7 | TRBV5-5 | - | - | CASSLTGPYEQYF | TGTGCCAGCAGCCTCACAGGCCCATACGAGCAGTACTTC
TRBJ1-5 | TRBV11-3 | - | - | CASSLDPTGNQPQHF | TGTGCCAGCAGCTTAGATCCGACAGGCAATCAGCCCCAGCATTTT
TRBJ1-1 | TRBV15 | - | - | CATSRDLPTVNTEAFF | TGTGCCACCAGCAGAGATCTTCCGACAGTTAACACTGAAGCTTTCTTT
TRBJ2-2 | TRBV24-1 | - | - | CATSENLSPGNTGELFF | TGTGCCACCAGTGAAAACTTGTCTCCTGGGAACACCGGGGAGCTGTTTTTT
TRBJ1-2 | TRBV24-1 | - | - | CATSDLRRRGANYGYTF | TGTGCCACCAGTGATTTGCGACGGCGGGGAGCTAACTATGGCTACACCTTC
TRBJ2-1 | TRBV13 | - | - | CASSFRFNEQFF | TGTGCCAGCAGCTTTAGATTCAATGAGCAGTTCTTC
TRBJ1-1 | TRBV18 | TRBD1 | - | CASSSQGGNTEAFF | TGTGCCAGCTCATCCCAGGGGGGGAACACTGAAGCTTTCTTT
TRBJ2-1 | TRBV4-3 | - | - | CASSQDFFAERYNEQFF | TGCGCCAGCAGCCAAGATTTTTTTGCGGAAAGATACAATGAGCAGTTCTTC
TRBJ1-5 | TRBV30 | - | - | CAWSPNSYNQPQHF | TGTGCCTGGAGTCCTAACAGTTACAATCAGCCCCAGCATTTT
TRBJ1-1 | TRBV6-2/TRBV6-3 | - | - | CASSYSGGTEAFF | TGTGCCAGCAGTTACTCGGGGGGGACTGAAGCTTTCTTT
TRBJ2-3 | TRBV5-1 | TRBD2 | few | CASSSGLAGGYTDTQYF | TGCGCCAGCAGCTCGGGACTAGCGGGAGGGTACACAGATACGCAGTATTTT
TRBJ2-3 | TRBV4-3 | TRBD2 | - | CASSQGTSGRAGADTQYF | TGCGCCAGCAGCCAGGGGACTAGCGGGAGGGCCGGCGCAGATACGCAGTATTTT
TRBJ1-2 | TRBV6-5 | - | - | CASSGRDRYGYTF | TGTGCCAGCAGCGGGAGGGACCGTTATGGCTACACCTTC
TRBJ2-7 | TRBV5-8 | - | - | CASSLRGAPYEQYF | TGTGCCAGCAGCTTGCGGGGGGCCCCCTACGAGCAGTACTTC
TRBJ2-1 | TRBV30 | TRBD2 | - | CAWSGTSYGHEQFF | TGTGCCTGGAGTGGGACTAGTTATGGTCATGAGCAGTTCTTC
TRBJ1-5 | TRBV2 | - | - | CASSVTQNQPQHF | TGTGCCAGCAGTGTCACTCAAAATCAGCCCCAGCATTTT
TRBJ2-4 | TRBV5-6 | TRBD2 | - | CASSGGLGWSAINIQYF | TGTGCCAGCAGCGGCGGACTAGGCTGGTCCGCTATAAACATTCAGTACTTC
TRBJ2-1 | TRBV6-2/TRBV6-3 | TRBD2 | - | CASSPPGLAGNNEQFF | TGTGCCAGCAGTCCACCGGGACTAGCGGGGAACAATGAGCAGTTCTTC
TRBJ1-1 | TRBV6-6 | TRBD1 | - | CASSYRDSLSEAFF | TGTGCCAGCAGTTACAGGGACAGCCTATCTGAAGCTTTCTTT
TRBJ2-1 | TRBV6-2/TRBV6-3 | TRBD2 | - | CASSSGTSPTGGSYNEQFF | TGTGCCAGCAGTTCCGGGACTAGCCCCACGGGCGGCTCCTACAATGAGCAGTTCTTC
TRBJ1-1 | TRBV29-1 | TRBD1 | - | CSGRQGAGGAFF | TGCAGCGGGCGACAGGGGGCCGGAGGAGCTTTCTTT
TRBJ2-7 | TRBV12-3/TRBV12-4 | - | - | CASSSGQIYEQYF | TGTGCCAGCAGCTCAGGACAGATCTACGAGCAGTACTTC
TRBJ2-2 | TRBV13 | TRBD2 | few | CASSTQAGGGTGELFF | TGTGCCAGCAGCACCCAAGCGGGAGGAGGAACCGGGGAGCTGTTTTTT
TRBJ1-4 | TRBV19 | TRBD1 | - | CASSTQPGQGAYGEKLFF | TGTGCCAGTAGTACGCAACCGGGACAGGGGGCGTACGGTGAAAAACTGTTTTTT
TRBJ2-7 | TRBV3-1/TRBV3-2 | TRBD2 | - | CASSLGLATTYEQYF | TGTGCCAGCAGCCTGGGACTAGCGACGACCTACGAGCAGTACTTC
TRBJ2-1 | TRBV21-1 | - | - | CASSKAAVATSGNNEQFF | TGTGCCAGCAGCAAAGCGGCGGTGGCGACTAGCGGGAACAATGAGCAGTTCTTC
TRBJ2-7 | TRBV9 | TRBD2 | - | CASSRTSGSSYEQYF | TGTGCCAGCAGCCGGACTAGCGGGAGCTCCTACGAGCAGTACTTC
TRBJ1-2 | TRBV6-5 | - | - | CASSRQYYGYTF | TGTGCCAGCAGTCGACAGTACTATGGCTACACCTTC
TRBJ1-1 | TRBV28 | - | once | CASSLMGSSAFF | TGTGCCAGCAGTTTAATGGGGAGTTCAGCTTTCTTT
TRBJ1-1 | TRBV28 | - | - | CASSLPGLEAFF | TGTGCCAGCAGTCTACCCGGGTTAGAAGCTTTCTTT
TRBJ2-3 | TRBV18 | - | - | CASSIRQIPSTDTQYF | TGTGCCAGCTCAATTCGACAGATACCTAGCACAGATACGCAGTATTTT
TRBJ2-3 | TRBV27 | TRBD1 | - | CASRDRVGTDTQYF | TGTGCCAGCAGGGACAGGGTGGGCACAGATACGCAGTATTTT
TRBJ1-3 | TRBV29-1 | - | - | CSARGEGNTIYF | TGCAGCGCCCGGGGGGAAGGAAACACCATATATTTT
TRBJ2-4 | TRBV3-1/TRBV3-2 | TRBD2 | - | CASSQGLAGVAKNIQYF | TGTGCCAGCAGCCAAGGACTAGCGGGAGTGGCCAAAAACATTCAGTACTTC
TRBJ1-3 | TRBV4-1 | - | few | CASSQVGNSGNTIYF | TGCGCCAGCAGCCAAGTGGGCAACTCTGGAAACACCATATATTTT
TRBJ2-4 | TRBV6-1 | TRBD2 | - | CASSEAVAGPARRYF | TGTGCCAGCAGTGAAGCGGTAGCGGGACCTGCCCGTCGGTACTTC
TRBJ2-1 | TRBV10-3 | TRBD2 | - | CAICPELALYNEQFF | TGTGCCATCTGTCCCGAACTAGCGCTATACAATGAGCAGTTCTTC
TRBJ1-2 | TRBV4-3 | - | - | CASSQEREIYGYTF | TGCGCCAGCAGCCAAGAAAGGGAGATCTATGGCTACACCTTC